These 23 T cell receptor beta chains were sequenced from one sample in a study of CXCR3-negative and CXCR3-positive naive CD8 T cells. TRB cDNA libraries were made by UMI-labeled 5' RACE. From the 5' RACE reads, TCRdb lists one entry per CDR3 protein and no DNA. This sample's table reports about 58,000 distinct CDR3 sequences. What was sequenced was naive CXCR3- CD8+ T cells from blood. The subset: CD45RO-CCR7+CD27+CD95- naive CD8+ T cells lacking CXCR3 (TNR3-). These receptors were collected from a human donor in good health. Some clones in this sample may be carry-over from other donors' samples.

This chain links TRBV10-1 with TRBJ2-1; TCRdb's assignment of TRBD1 cannot be checked, as there is no DNA. Germline V gene lookup returns CDR1 WNHNN and CDR2 SYGVQD (reference sequence). There are 18 residues in the CDR3. The CDR3 loop reads CASSESGRGGSSYNEQFF.

The chain is built from TRBV29-1 and TRBJ2-5; TCRdb proposes TRBD1, but this gene call is untestable without DNA. CDR1 is SQVTM and CDR2 is ANQGSEA in the germline V gene. The CDR3 has 13 residues. The CDR3 region is CSANLDSRGTQYF.

The chain combines TRBV7-8 with TRBJ1-2; the TCRdb D gene call, TRBD1, has no DNA to confirm it. The CDR3 runs to 19 residues. Germline CDR1 and CDR2: SGHVS and FQNEAQ. The CDR3 sequence: CASSLVKTGTGPTEGGYTF.

The V and J genes are TRBV15 and TRBJ2-1. From germline, CDR1 is LNHNV and CDR2 YYDKDF (reference sequence). This CDR3 is built from 13 residues. CDR3 amino acids: CATSRGLEDEQFF.

The rearrangement links TRBV20-1 to TRBJ2-3; the D gene TCRdb calls, TRBD2, cannot be checked with no DNA. The CDR3 is made up of 19 amino acids. CDR1 and CDR2 from the germline V gene are DFQATT and SNEGSKA (reference sequence). The CDR3 is CSVPPGLAAPNSSTDTQYF.

The rearrangement links TRBV7-9 to TRBJ2-1; lacking DNA, the TRBD2 call made by TCRdb goes unchecked. CDR3 size: 13 residues. Germline CDR1 and CDR2: SEHNR and FQNEAQ (reference sequence). The chain's CDR3 is CASSAGLGNEQFF. Combining the CDR3 with reference TRBV7-9 and TRBJ2-1 gives the whole variable domain DTGVSQNPRHKITKRGQNVTFRCDPISEHNRLYWYRQTLGQGPEFLTYFQNEAQLEKSRLLSDRFSAERPKGSFSTLEIQRTEQGDSAMYLCASSAGLGNEQFFGPGTRLTVL.

This CDR3 is CSAAEKYSNQPQHF. The chain combines TRBV20-1 with TRBJ1-5. Germline lookup yields CDR1 DFQATT and CDR2 SNEGSKA (reference sequence). This CDR3 is 14 amino acids long.

The chain couples TRBV6-2 or TRBV6-3 to TRBJ2-5; TCRdb names TRBD1, which stays unverified in the absence of DNA. The germline gives CDR1 MNHEY, CDR2 SVGEGT. This CDR3 is built from 15 residues. The CDR3 sequence is CASSAATGVGETQYF.

The chain carries TRBV27 and TRBJ2-3; TCRdb's D call, TRBD1, is unchecked because there is no DNA. CDR1 MNHEY and CDR2 SMNVEV come from the germline V gene (reference sequence). This CDR3 contains 14 residues. The CDR3 reads CASSFARGTDTQYF.

This chain connects TRBV27 to TRBJ1-2. Germline assignment: CDR1 MNHEY and CDR2 SMNVEV (reference sequence). The CDR3 runs to 16 residues. The chain's CDR3 is CASSLSQGPGGYGYTF.

The chain carries TRBV6-2 or TRBV6-3 and TRBJ1-1; TCRdb calls TRBD1, which cannot be checked without DNA. The germline V gene encodes CDR1 MNHEY and CDR2 SVGEGT. There are 14 residues in the CDR3. The CDR3 reads CASHKSTVNTEAFF.

The chain has TRBV3-1 and TRBJ2-2; no DNA is available, so the TRBD1 call from TCRdb remains unchecked. CDR3 length: 12 amino acids. The germline V gene has CDR1 LGHDT and CDR2 YNNKEL (reference sequence). Here the CDR3 reads CASSQGGRELFF.

The chain employs TRBV27 and TRBJ2-1. The CDR3 contains 14 residues. Germline CDR1 reads MNHEY; CDR2 reads SMNVEV (reference sequence). This CDR3 reads CASSLFRSYNEQFF.

This chain's CDR3 is CASSASGLVTYEQYF. J is TRBJ2-7 and V is TRBV7-2; the D gene TCRdb calls, TRBD2, cannot be checked with no DNA. This CDR3 is built from 15 residues. From germline, CDR1 is SGHTA and CDR2 FQGNSA. Complete variable domain (other parts from reference TRBV7-2 and TRBJ2-7): GAGVSQSPSNKVTEKGKDVELRCDPISGHTALYWYRQSLGQGLEFLIYFQGNSAPDKSGLPSDRFSAERTGGSVSTLTIQRTQQEDSAVYLCASSASGLVTYEQYFGPGTRLTVT.

V usage is TRBV12-3 or TRBV12-4 and J usage is TRBJ1-5; TCRdb returns TRBD1, unconfirmable since there is no DNA. The CDR3 has 13 residues. The CDR3 protein is CASRTGSNQPQHF.

The genes are TRBV21-1 and TRBJ1-2; lacking DNA, the TRBD1 call made by TCRdb goes unchecked. TRBV21-1 is termed a pseudogene. The CDR3 sequence is 18 residues long. The CDR3 region is CASSKVDRGYLHGYGYTF.

V gene TRBV15 combines with J gene TRBJ1-1; TCRdb names TRBD1, which stays unverified in the absence of DNA. The CDR3 consists of 15 residues. From germline, CDR1 is LNHNV and CDR2 YYDKDF (reference sequence). This chain's CDR3 is CATSRGGDGNTEAFF. The full variable domain, rest sourced from reference TRBV15 and TRBJ1-1, is DAMVIQNPRYQVTQFGKPVTLSCSQTLNHNVMYWYQQKSSQAPKLLFHYYDKDFNNEADTPDNFQSRRPNTSFCFLDIRSPGLGDTAMYLCATSRGGDGNTEAFFGQGTRLTVV.

This chain uses TRBV7-6 with TRBJ2-2. Germline-derived CDR1 and CDR2 are SGHVS and FNYEAQ. CDR3 length: 13 residues. The CDR3 sequence is CASSFRLTGELFF.

The rearrangement joins TRBV7-6 to TRBJ2-4; the D gene TCRdb calls, TRBD2, cannot be checked with no DNA. CDR1 is SGHVS, CDR2 FNYEAQ, per germline. The CDR3 runs 12 residues. This chain's CDR3 is CASSPGTAVQYF.

The J gene is TRBJ2-1, the V gene TRBV11-3; TCRdb proposes TRBD2, but this gene call is untestable without DNA. Looked up from germline, CDR1 is SGHNT and CDR2 is YENEEA. The CDR3 totals 17 residues. CDR3 protein: CASSLLKGPIAYNEQFF.

V usage is TRBV7-2 and J usage is TRBJ1-1. CDR1 is SGHTA, CDR2 FQGNSA, per germline. The CDR3 totals 16 residues. CDR3 in amino acids: CASSLPLGGVNTEAFF.

This chain links TRBV7-2 with TRBJ1-2; TCRdb proposes TRBD1, but this gene call is untestable without DNA. This CDR3 is built from 15 residues. Germline V gene sequence: CDR1 SGHTA, CDR2 FQGNSA. This CDR3 reads CASSLGGAAPYGYTF.

The chain links TRBV11-1 to TRBJ2-3. The germline V gene has CDR1 SGHAT and CDR2 FQDESV (reference sequence). The CDR3 has 16 residues. CDR3: CASSSGTSASTDTQYF.